These 8 T cell receptor beta chains were all obtained from the same sample, sequenced in a study of cytomegalovirus exposure and HLA in healthy donors. Both 60 Vbeta primers and 13 Jbeta primers went into the PCR. Some clones are missing from TCRdb's copy, which holds only in-frame ones; the method was immunoSEQ multiplex PCR. The sample lists under 200,000 clones, around 84% occurring once. Source material: PBMCs. These receptors came from a woman aged 45 to 65 in good health and CMV-seropositive.

The chain links TRBV19 to TRBJ2-2; the D gene is possibly TRBD2 (6 bases). The CDR3 sequence is 15 residues long. V was shortened by 2 bases and J by 4 bases, with 11 bases between the two germline ends. Germline lookup yields CDR1 LNHDA and CDR2 SQIVND (reference sequence). As DNA, the CDR3 is TGTGCCAGTAGTATACAACTAGCTTCCACCGGGGAGCTGTTTTTT. Translating it yields CASSIQLASTGELFF.

This chain joins TRBV25-1 and TRBJ1-2; no reliable D call. This CDR3 has 14 residues. Per germline, CDR1 MGHDK and CDR2 SYGVNS. V lost 3 bases and J 5 bases, leaving 13 bases between the germline ends. The CDR3 DNA follows: TGTGCCAGCAGTGATCTCGGCTCGGAGTATGGCTACACCTTC. Amino acids: CASSDLGSEYGYTF.

This sequence joins TRBV7-2 and TRBJ2-7, with unresolved D. The V end was cut by 0 bases, the J end by 2 bases, with 5 bases between. Germline-derived CDR1 and CDR2 are SGHTA and FQGNSA. This CDR3 contains 13 residues. DNA of the CDR3: TGTGCCAGCAGCTTAGCCGACACCTACGAGCAGTACTTC. This gives the protein CASSLADTYEQYF.

V is TRBV5-6 and J is TRBJ1-1, with 7 bases fitting TRBD1. V shed 3 bases and J 3 bases; nucleotides not matched to a gene: 17. CDR3 size: 18 residues. Germline lookup yields CDR1 SGHDT and CDR2 YYEEEE. The CDR3 spells CASSSRYRGPGKDTEAFF. CDR3 nucleotide sequence: TGTGCCAGCAGCTCCCGATACAGGGGTCCGGGAAAGGACACTGAAGCTTTCTTT.

The gene calls are TRBV19 and TRBJ2-7; TRBD1 matches at 10 bases. Looked up from germline, CDR1 is LNHDA and CDR2 is SQIVND (reference sequence). The trim removed 5 bases at V and 1 base at J, leaving 8 bases unmatched. The CDR3 covers 16 residues. The CDR3 protein is CASSARQGAPSYEQYF. CDR3 nucleotides: TGTGCCAGTAGTGCGAGACAGGGGGCCCCATCCTACGAGCAGTACTTC.

This clone was counted once. The rearrangement uses TRBV5-6 and TRBJ2-7; 7 bases agree with TRBD1. V lost 3 bases and J lost 2; bases outside the gene matches: 14. The germline V gene encodes CDR1 SGHDT and CDR2 YYEEEE. The length of the CDR3 is 17 residues. The CDR3 nucleotides read TGTGCCAGCAGCTCGCTCTTAAGGGACAGCGAGACCTACGAGCAGTACTTC. Translated, it gives CASSSLLRDSETYEQYF.

This chain connects TRBV18 to TRBJ2-5; D is perhaps TRBD1 (6 bases). Germline CDR1 reads KGHSH; CDR2 reads LQKENI. This CDR3 has 15 residues. Trimming took off 2 bases at V and 1 base at J, with 11 bases between the two ends. The CDR3 is CASSPSTGRQETQYF. The CDR3 coding sequence is TGTGCCAGCTCACCATCGACAGGCCGCCAAGAGACCCAGTACTTC.

The chain recombines TRBV28 with TRBJ2-7; D ambiguous. This CDR3 spans 14 amino acids. Per germline, CDR1 MDHEN and CDR2 SYDVKM. Trimming took 11 bases from V and 2 from J, leaving 19 bases between them. Here the CDR3 DNA reads TGTGCCTGCCAAACCCCCAGGTCGACCTACGAGCAGTACTTC. Amino acids: CACQTPRSTYEQYF.